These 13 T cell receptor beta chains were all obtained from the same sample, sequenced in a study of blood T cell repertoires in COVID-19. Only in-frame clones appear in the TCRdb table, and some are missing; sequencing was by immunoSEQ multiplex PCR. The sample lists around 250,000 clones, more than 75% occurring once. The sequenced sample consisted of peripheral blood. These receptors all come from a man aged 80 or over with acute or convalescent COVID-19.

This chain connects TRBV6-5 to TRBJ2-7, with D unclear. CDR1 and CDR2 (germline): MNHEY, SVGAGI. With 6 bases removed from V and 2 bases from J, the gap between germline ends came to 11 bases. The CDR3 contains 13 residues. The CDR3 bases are TGTGCCAGCAGCCGGTACCCCGCCTACGAGCAGTACTTC. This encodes CASSRYPAYEQYF.

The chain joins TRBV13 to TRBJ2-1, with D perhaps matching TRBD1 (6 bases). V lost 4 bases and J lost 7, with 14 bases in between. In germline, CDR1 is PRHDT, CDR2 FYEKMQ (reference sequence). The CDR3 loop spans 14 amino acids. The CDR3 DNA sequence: TGTGCCAGCAGCTCCCCCGGGACAAGGAATGAGCAGTTCTTC. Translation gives CASSSPGTRNEQFF. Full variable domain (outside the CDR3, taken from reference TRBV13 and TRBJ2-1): AAGVIQSPRHLIKEKRETATLKCYPIPRHDTVYWYQQGPGQDPQFLISFYEKMQSDKGSIPDRFSAQQFSDYHSELNMSSLELGDSALYFCASSSPGTRNEQFFGPGTRLTVL.

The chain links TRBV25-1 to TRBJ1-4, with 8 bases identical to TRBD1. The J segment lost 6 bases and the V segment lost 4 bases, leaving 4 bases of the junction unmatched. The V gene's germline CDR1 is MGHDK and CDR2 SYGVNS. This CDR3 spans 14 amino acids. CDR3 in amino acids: CASSGQGLHEKLFF. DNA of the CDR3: TGTGCCAGCAGTGGACAGGGGCTGCATGAAAAACTGTTTTTT.

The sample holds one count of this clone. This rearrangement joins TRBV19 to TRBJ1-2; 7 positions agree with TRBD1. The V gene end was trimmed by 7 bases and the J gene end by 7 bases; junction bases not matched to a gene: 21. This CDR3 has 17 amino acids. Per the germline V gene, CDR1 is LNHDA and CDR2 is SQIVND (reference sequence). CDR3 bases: TGTGCCAGTACGCAGGGCCAGGGACAGCCCTTTCGGGGTGGCTACACCTTC. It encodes CASTQGQGQPFRGGYTF.

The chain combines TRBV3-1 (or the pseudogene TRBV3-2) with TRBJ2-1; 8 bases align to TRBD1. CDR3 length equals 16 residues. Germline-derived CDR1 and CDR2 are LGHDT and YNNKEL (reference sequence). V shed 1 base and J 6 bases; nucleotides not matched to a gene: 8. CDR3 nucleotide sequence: TGTGCCAGCAGCCAAGTCTTAACCAGGGGGCTCAATGAGCAGTTCTTC. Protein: CASSQVLTRGLNEQFF.

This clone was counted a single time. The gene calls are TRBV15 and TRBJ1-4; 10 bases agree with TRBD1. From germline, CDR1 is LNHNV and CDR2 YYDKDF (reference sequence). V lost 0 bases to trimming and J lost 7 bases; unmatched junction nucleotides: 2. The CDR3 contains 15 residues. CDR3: CATSRDGTGVEKLFF. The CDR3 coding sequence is TGTGCCACCAGCAGAGACGGGACAGGGGTTGAAAAACTGTTTTTT.

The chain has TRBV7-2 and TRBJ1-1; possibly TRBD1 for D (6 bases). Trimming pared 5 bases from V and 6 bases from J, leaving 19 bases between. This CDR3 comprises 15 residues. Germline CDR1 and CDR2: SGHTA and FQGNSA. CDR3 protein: CASSPWLRGSAEAFF. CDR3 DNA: TGTGCCAGCAGCCCGTGGTTAAGGGGGTCCGCTGAAGCTTTCTTT.

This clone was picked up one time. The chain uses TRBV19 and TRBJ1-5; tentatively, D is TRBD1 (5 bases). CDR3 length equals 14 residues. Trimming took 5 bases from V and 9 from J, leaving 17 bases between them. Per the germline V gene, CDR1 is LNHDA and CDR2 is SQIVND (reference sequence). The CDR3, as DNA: TGTGCCAGTAGTCGTGGGGCGGAGGGAGGGCCCCAGCATTTT. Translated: CASSRGAEGGPQHF.

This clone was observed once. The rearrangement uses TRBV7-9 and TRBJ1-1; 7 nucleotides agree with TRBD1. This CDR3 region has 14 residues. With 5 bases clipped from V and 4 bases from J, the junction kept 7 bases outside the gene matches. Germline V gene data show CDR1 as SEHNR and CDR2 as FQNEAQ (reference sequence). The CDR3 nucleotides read TGTGCCAGCAGCCCCCGACAGGGAAGCACTGAAGCTTTCTTT. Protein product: CASSPRQGSTEAFF. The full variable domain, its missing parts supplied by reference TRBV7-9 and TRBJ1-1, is DTGVSQNPRHKITKRGQNVTFRCDPISEHNRLYWYRQTLGQGPEFLTYFQNEAQLEKSRLLSDRFSAERPKGSFSTLEIQRTEQGDSAMYLCASSPRQGSTEAFFGQGTRLTVV.

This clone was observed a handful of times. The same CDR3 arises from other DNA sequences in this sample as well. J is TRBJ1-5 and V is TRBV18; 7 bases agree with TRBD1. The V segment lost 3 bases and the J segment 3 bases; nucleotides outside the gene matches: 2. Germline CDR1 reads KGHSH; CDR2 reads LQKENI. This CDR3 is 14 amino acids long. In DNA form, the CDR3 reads TGTGCCAGCTCACCTGGGACAGACAATCAGCCCCAGCATTTT. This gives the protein CASSPGTDNQPQHF.

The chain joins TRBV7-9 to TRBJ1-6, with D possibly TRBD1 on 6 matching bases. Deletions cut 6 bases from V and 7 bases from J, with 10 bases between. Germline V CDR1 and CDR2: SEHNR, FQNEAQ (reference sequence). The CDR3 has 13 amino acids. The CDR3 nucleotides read TGTGCCAGCAGACCAACAGGGAATTCACCCCTCCACTTT. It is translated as CASRPTGNSPLHF.

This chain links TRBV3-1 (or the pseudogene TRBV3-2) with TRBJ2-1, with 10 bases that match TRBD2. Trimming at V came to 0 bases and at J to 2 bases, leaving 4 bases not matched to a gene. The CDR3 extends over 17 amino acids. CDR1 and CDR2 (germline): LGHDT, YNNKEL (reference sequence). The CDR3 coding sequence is TGTGCCAGCAGCCAAGATCCGGGACTAGCGACCTACAATGAGCAGTTCTTC. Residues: CASSQDPGLATYNEQFF.

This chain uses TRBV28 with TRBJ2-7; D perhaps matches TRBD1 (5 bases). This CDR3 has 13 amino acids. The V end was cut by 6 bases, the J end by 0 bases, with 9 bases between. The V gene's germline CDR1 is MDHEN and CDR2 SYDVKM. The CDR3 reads CASRSGISYEQYF. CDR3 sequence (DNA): TGTGCCAGCAGATCAGGGATCTCCTACGAGCAGTACTTC.